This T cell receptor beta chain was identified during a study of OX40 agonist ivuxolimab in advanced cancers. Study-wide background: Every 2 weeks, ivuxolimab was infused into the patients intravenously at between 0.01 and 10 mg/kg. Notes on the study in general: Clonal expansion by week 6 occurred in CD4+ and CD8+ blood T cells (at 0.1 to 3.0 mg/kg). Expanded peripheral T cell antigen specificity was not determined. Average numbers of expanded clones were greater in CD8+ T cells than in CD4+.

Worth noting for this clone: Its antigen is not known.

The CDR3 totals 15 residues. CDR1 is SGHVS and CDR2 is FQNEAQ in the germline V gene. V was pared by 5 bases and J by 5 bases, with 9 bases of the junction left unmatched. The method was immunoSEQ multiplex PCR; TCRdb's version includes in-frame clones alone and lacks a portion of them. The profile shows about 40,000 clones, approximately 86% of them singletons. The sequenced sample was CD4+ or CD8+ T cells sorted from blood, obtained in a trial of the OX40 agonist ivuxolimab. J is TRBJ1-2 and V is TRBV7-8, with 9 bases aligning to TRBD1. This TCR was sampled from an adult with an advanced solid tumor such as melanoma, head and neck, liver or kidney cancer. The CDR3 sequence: CASSPNPTGGYGYTF. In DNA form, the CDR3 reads TGTGCCAGCAGCCCTAACCCGACAGGGGGGTATGGCTACACCTTC.